The 14 T cell receptor beta chains below come from one sample, sequenced in a study of blood T cells in healthy people across ages. With a J-beta primer mix and a sample-barcoded 5' primer, a second PCR ran roughly 6 to 11 cycles. TCRdb re-derived calls from the 5' RACE reads in MiXCR, one entry per CDR3 protein. The sample gives about 1.7 million distinct CDR3 sequences, about 28% of which show up once; 7% to 9% is in the top ten. The sample comprised blood. The receptors originated from a woman aged 25 to 45 in good health.

The V call is TRBV5-1, the J call TRBJ2-1; no clear D. The germline V gene has CDR1 SGHRS and CDR2 YFSETQ. Trimming took 1 base from V and 8 from J, leaving 13 bases between them. The CDR3 is 14 amino acids. CDR3 loop: CASSLMGIGDEQFF. Here the CDR3 DNA reads TGCGCCAGCAGCTTGATGGGGATAGGCGATGAGCAGTTCTTC.

J is TRBJ1-2 and V is TRBV6-1, with 7 bases that match TRBD1. In germline, CDR1 is MNHNS, CDR2 SASEGT. The V gene end was trimmed by 6 bases and the J gene end by 2 bases; junction bases not matched to a gene: 9. The CDR3 spans 15 residues. The CDR3 coding sequence is TGTGCCAGCAGCGTTGACAGGGCCTTCAACTATGGCTACACCTTC. This sequence encodes CASSVDRAFNYGYTF.

This clonotype has more than one count but fewer than ten. The V call is TRBV20-1, the J call TRBJ1-5; possibly TRBD1 for D (5 bases). V was clipped by 3 bases and J by 3 bases, with 12 bases between them. Germline CDR1 reads DFQATT; CDR2 reads SNEGSKA (reference sequence). CDR3 size: 14 residues. The CDR3 spells CSASWGGANQPQHF. CDR3 coding DNA: TGCAGTGCTAGTTGGGGGGGTGCCAATCAGCCCCAGCATTTT.

For the CDR3, the DNA is TGTGCCAGCCTTTTGGACAGGGGTTCCTACGAGCAGTACTTC. This encodes CASLLDRGSYEQYF. This rearrangement joins TRBV7-2 to TRBJ2-7, with 9 bases aligning to TRBD1. CDR1 is SGHTA, CDR2 FQGNSA, per germline. V shed 8 bases, J shed 1 base, and the junction held 6 bases outside the gene matches. The CDR3 length is 14 residues.

The sample holds a few counts of this clonotype. The chain joins TRBV20-1 to TRBJ1-2, with 7 nucleotides matching TRBD1. The CDR3 totals 15 residues. The V gene end was trimmed by 0 bases and the J gene end by 7 bases; junction bases not matched to a gene: 11. Germline V gene lookup returns CDR1 DFQATT and CDR2 SNEGSKA (reference sequence). The CDR3 loop reads CSARDLGRGSGGYTF. The CDR3 bases are TGCAGTGCTAGAGATCTAGGCAGGGGGTCAGGTGGCTACACCTTC.

Many counts were recorded for this clonotype. The chain has TRBV6-1 and TRBJ2-7; 9 positions match TRBD1. The V gene's germline CDR1 is MNHNS and CDR2 SASEGT. The CDR3 extends over 14 amino acids. The ends lost 4 bases at V and 4 bases at J; junction bases unmatched: 5. The CDR3 DNA reads as TGTGCCAGCAGTGCAACAGGGGGCCAGTACGAGCAGTACTTC. Its translation is CASSATGGQYEQYF.

With respect to this clonotype: This may be a read error: a much more frequent sequence differs by one nucleotide. The rearrangement uses TRBV20-1 and TRBJ2-1; 7 nucleotides align to TRBD2. There are 16 residues in the CDR3. Germline CDR1 DFQATT, CDR2 SNEGSKA (reference sequence). The CDR3, as DNA: TGCAGTGCTTCACAAACCGGACTAGGCCCCTACAATGAGCAGTGCTTC. Protein sequence: CSASQTGLGPYNEQCF.

Ten or more counts support this clonotype. The chain has TRBV29-1 and TRBJ2-7; D is undetermined. CDR3 size: 11 residues. Germline loops: CDR1 SQVTM, CDR2 ANQGSEA. The germline V and J ends were trimmed by 3 bases and 1 base, with 4 bases remaining between them. The CDR3 DNA is TGCAGCGTTGACAAATCCTACGAGCAGTACTTC. The encoded protein is CSVDKSYEQYF.

The chain recombines TRBV2 with TRBJ2-7; the match to TRBD1 covers 7 bases. This CDR3 is 12 amino acids long. Trimming took 11 bases from V and 3 from J; bases not matched to a gene: 7. CDR1 SNHLY and CDR2 FYNNEI come from the germline V gene. CDR3 sequence reads: CAAGDRIYEQYF. CDR3 nucleotides: TGTGCCGCCGGGGACAGAATCTACGAGCAGTACTTC.

In this sample, this clonotype turned up many times. This may arise from a read error, as a much more abundant clone is one base away. The J gene is TRBJ2-7, the V gene TRBV5-1, with a possible D match to TRBD1 (6 bases). The CDR3 covers 11 residues. V was trimmed by 4 bases and J by 7 bases, leaving 9 bases between them. Germline assignment: CDR1 SGHRS and CDR2 YFSETQ. The CDR3 DNA follows: TGCGCCAGCAGCACCACAGGGGAGCAGTACTTC. Protein product: CASSTTGEQYF. Full variable domain (rest looked up from reference TRBV5-1 and TRBJ2-7): KAGVTQTPRYLIKTRGQQVTLSCSPISGHRSVSWYQQTPGQGLQFLFEYFSETQRNKGNFPGRFSGRQFSNSRSEMNVSTLELGDSALYLCASSTTGEQYFGPGTRLTVT.

This clonotype has just a few counts. The genes are TRBV5-6 and TRBJ2-7; D remains ambiguous. Germline V CDR1 and CDR2: SGHDT, YYEEEE. There are 15 residues in the CDR3. V was clipped by 4 bases and J by 0 bases, with 14 bases between them. The CDR3 loop reads CASSPVPSSSYEQYF. As DNA, the CDR3 is TGTGCCAGCAGCCCGGTCCCCTCGAGCTCCTACGAGCAGTACTTC.

The rearrangement links TRBV7-2 to TRBJ2-7; TRBD2 is a possible D gene (6 bases). CDR1 is SGHTA, CDR2 FQGNSA, per germline. V dropped 5 bases and J dropped 5 bases, with 16 bases sitting between them. This CDR3 contains 14 residues. The CDR3 nucleotides read TGTGCCAGCAGCCCAGGTCCCCGACTAGACGAGCAGTACTTC. Translation gives CASSPGPRLDEQYF.

This clonotype was recorded a few times. Germline and junction disagree at one end, which may indicate a read error. CDR3 sequence (DNA): TGCAGTGCTAGAGTTCCGACTAGCGGGCAAGGGACCCAGTACTTC. This translates into CSARVPTSGQGTQYF. This chain uses TRBV20-1 with TRBJ2-5; 10 nucleotides line up with TRBD2. Germline values: CDR1 DFQATT, CDR2 SNEGSKA (reference sequence). CDR3 size: 15 residues.

This clonotype was found many times. The J gene is TRBJ2-7, the V gene TRBV21-1. TRBV21-1 is termed a pseudogene. This CDR3 contains 15 residues. The CDR3 sequence: CASSKAGFEPYEQYF. DNA of the CDR3: TGTGCCAGCAGCAAAGCGGGTTTTGAGCCTTACGAGCAGTACTTC.